One sample yielded the 19 T cell receptor beta chains listed below, sequenced in a study of siplizumab effects on memory and regulatory T cells. Method: immunoSEQ multiplex PCR; TCRdb's copy keeps in-frame clones and lacks some. The profile shows some 97,000 clones, around 92% of them singletons. The sample comprised Tregs sorted from blood. The receptors were sampled from a human donor in good health.

This clone was recorded once. The rearrangement uses TRBV5-1 and TRBJ2-3; TRBD2 aligns across 13 bases. The CDR3 is 16 amino acids. CDR1 and CDR2 from the germline V gene are SGHRS and YFSETQ. Trimming cost V 0 bases and J 7 bases; bases outside gene matches: 5. Written as DNA, the CDR3 is TGCGCCAGCAGCTTGGAACTAGCGGGAGGGAAAAATACGCAGTATTTT. Its protein is CASSLELAGGKNTQYF.

The chain carries TRBV7-2 and TRBJ2-5; the D is unclear. Germline V gives CDR1 SGHTA, CDR2 FQGNSA. V was clipped by 4 bases and J by 4 bases, with 4 bases between them. This CDR3 contains 11 residues. Here the CDR3 reads CASSSGETQYF. The CDR3 coding sequence is TGTGCCAGCAGCTCCGGAGAGACCCAGTACTTC.

The chain employs TRBV6-1 and TRBJ2-7; D is undetermined. From germline, CDR1 is MNHNS and CDR2 SASEGT. CDR3 length equals 14 residues. With 4 bases removed from V and 2 bases from J, the gap between germline ends came to 12 bases. CDR3 nucleotide sequence: TGTGCCAGCAGTGGGGGTCCTTTACCCTACGAGCAGTACTTC. Translating it yields CASSGGPLPYEQYF.

J is TRBJ2-7 and V is TRBV11-2; the D call may be TRBD1 or TRBD2 (5 bases each). The germline V and J ends were trimmed by 6 bases and 3 bases, with 9 bases remaining between them. Germline CDR1 and CDR2: SGHAT and FQNNGV. The CDR3 loop spans 12 amino acids. The CDR3: CASSRGLYEQYF. The CDR3 coding sequence is TGTGCCAGCAGTCGGGGCCTCTACGAGCAGTACTTC.

This clone appeared a few times. The chain is built from TRBV5-1 and TRBJ2-7; the match to TRBD2 covers 12 bases. From germline, CDR1 is SGHRS and CDR2 YFSETQ. The CDR3 spans 15 residues. J gave up 6 bases and V 2 bases, and 6 bases lay outside the gene matches. This CDR3 reads CASSLRLAGDSEQYF. CDR3 coding DNA: TGCGCCAGCAGCTTAAGACTAGCGGGAGACTCCGAGCAGTACTTC.

The chain recombines TRBV6-6 with TRBJ2-7; the D gene is possibly TRBD1 (6 bases). Germline V gene lookup returns CDR1 MNHNY and CDR2 SVGAGI (reference sequence). This CDR3 region has 13 residues. Between the trimmed V and J ends, which lost 2 bases and 2 bases, there was a span of 7 bases. CDR3 amino acids: CASSYRTAYEQYF. The DNA of the CDR3 is TGTGCCAGCAGTTACCGGACAGCCTACGAGCAGTACTTC.

The chain links TRBV7-2 to TRBJ2-3, with D unresolved. The germline V and J ends were trimmed by 0 bases and 3 bases, with 10 bases remaining between them. Germline values: CDR1 SGHTA, CDR2 FQGNSA. The CDR3 runs to 15 residues. For the CDR3, the DNA is TGTGCCAGCAGCTTAGCGGGGAAGAGAACAGATACGCAGTATTTT. Protein sequence: CASSLAGKRTDTQYF.

The chain links TRBV7-9 to TRBJ1-3; unclear D gene. Germline V gene sequence: CDR1 SEHNR, CDR2 FQNEAQ (reference sequence). The V end was cut by 7 bases, the J end by 6 bases, with 13 bases between. The CDR3 is 13 amino acids. The CDR3 coding sequence is TGTGCCAGCAACGTTTGGACCGAAAACACCATATATTTT. Translating gives CASNVWTENTIYF.

The rearrangement joins TRBV5-5 to TRBJ2-5; tentatively, D is TRBD2 (5 bases). V lost 2 bases, J lost 2 bases, and 13 bases lay in between. Looked up from germline, CDR1 is SGHKS and CDR2 is YYEKEE (reference sequence). This CDR3 has 15 amino acids. The CDR3 loop is CASSLTPGRQETQYF. The CDR3 DNA is TGTGCCAGCAGCTTAACCCCTGGGAGACAAGAGACCCAGTACTTC.

The chain employs TRBV5-1 and TRBJ2-3; TRBD2 aligns across 15 bases. The CDR3 covers 18 residues. J gave up 2 bases and V 0 bases, and 4 bases lay outside the gene matches. Germline V gene lookup returns CDR1 SGHRS and CDR2 YFSETQ. The CDR3 is CASSLGGLAGGVTDTQYF. In nucleotides, the CDR3 is TGCGCCAGCAGCTTGGGCGGACTAGCGGGAGGGGTCACAGATACGCAGTATTTT.

The chain joins TRBV4-2 to TRBJ2-2; D may be TRBD2 (5 bases). CDR1 and CDR2 from the germline V gene are LGHNA and YNFKEQ. The CDR3 extends over 13 amino acids. The V end was cut by 5 bases, the J end by 7 bases, with 11 bases between. In nucleotides, the CDR3 is TGTGCCAGCAGCTCCACTAGGAGCGGGGAGCTGTTTTTT. The encoded protein is CASSSTRSGELFF.

The chain combines TRBV28 with TRBJ2-1, with D possibly matching TRBD2 (5 bases). Trimming shortened V by 1 base and J by 10 bases, and 8 bases separated the two germline ends. The germline CDR1 and CDR2 sequences are MDHEN and SYDVKM. The CDR3 loop spans 12 amino acids. The CDR3 here is CASSLLRGEQFF. The CDR3 DNA is TGTGCCAGCAGTTTATTACGCGGGGAGCAGTTCTTC.

The rearrangement links TRBV28 to TRBJ2-2, with D perhaps TRBD2 (5 bases). This CDR3 contains 16 residues. The germline gives CDR1 MDHEN, CDR2 SYDVKM. V shed 4 bases and J shed 4 bases, with 16 bases lying between them. CDR3 sequence reads: CASSSPTGSITGELFF. In nucleotides, the CDR3 is TGTGCCAGCAGTTCTCCGACGGGAAGCATCACCGGGGAGCTGTTTTTT.

This clone turned up a few times. The chain combines TRBV6-1 with TRBJ2-3; the match to TRBD1 covers 7 bases. Germline CDR1 and CDR2: MNHNS and SASEGT. The CDR3 runs 13 residues. V gave up 6 bases and J gave up 4 bases; unmatched junction bases: 4. Here the CDR3 reads CASRTGNADTQYF. The CDR3 DNA is TGTGCCAGCAGGACAGGGAATGCAGATACGCAGTATTTT.

The chain is built from TRBV7-9 and TRBJ2-1, with 7 bases matching TRBD2. This CDR3 spans 16 amino acids. Germline loops: CDR1 SEHNR, CDR2 FQNEAQ (reference sequence). V lost 2 bases to trimming and J lost 1 base; unmatched junction nucleotides: 5. CDR3 amino acids: CASSLHGRLSYNEQFF. Here the CDR3 DNA reads TGTGCCAGCAGCTTACACGGGAGGTTGTCCTACAATGAGCAGTTCTTC.

This chain uses TRBV5-1 with TRBJ1-6; 8 bases match TRBD1. This CDR3 comprises 13 residues. Trimming cost V 5 bases and J 5 bases; bases outside gene matches: 0. Germline V lookup: CDR1 SGHRS, CDR2 YFSETQ. The CDR3 DNA reads as TGCGCCAGCAGACAGGGGGATAATTCACCCCTCCACTTT. Translated, it gives CASRQGDNSPLHF.

The chain joins TRBV6-5 to TRBJ1-1, with 10 bases aligning to TRBD1. The germline V gene encodes CDR1 MNHEY and CDR2 SVGAGI. This CDR3 has 12 amino acids. J lost 11 bases, V lost 4 bases, and 4 bases had no gene match. CDR3 protein: CASSSGTGEAFF. The CDR3 bases are TGTGCCAGCAGTTCAGGGACAGGGGAGGCTTTCTTT.

The chain is built from TRBV7-9 and TRBJ1-5; 10 bases match TRBD1. Germline trimming cut 5 bases from V and 2 bases from J; bases unmatched to any gene: 3. The germline V gene encodes CDR1 SEHNR and CDR2 FQNEAQ (reference sequence). This CDR3 spans 15 amino acids. The CDR3 spells CASSAGTGGNQPQHF. Here the CDR3 DNA reads TGTGCCAGCAGCGCCGGGACAGGGGGCAATCAGCCCCAGCATTTT.

V is TRBV19 and J is TRBJ1-2; D possibly corresponds to TRBD1 (5 bases). V was cut by 0 bases and J by 6 bases, with 11 bases left in between. The CDR3 length is 14 residues. Germline V gives CDR1 LNHDA, CDR2 SQIVND (reference sequence). CDR3: CASSIDDSLDGYTF. CDR3 in DNA: TGTGCCAGTAGTATAGACGACAGCTTGGATGGCTACACCTTC.